Listed below are T cell receptor beta chains from one sample, sequenced in a study of blood T cell repertoires in COVID-19. Clones were sequenced by immunoSEQ multiplex PCR, and TCRdb holds only the in-frame ones, with some missing. The top ten clones hold around 4% of a sample with approximately 300,000 clones, under 90% of them seen once. The specimen was PBMCs or T cells enriched from blood (not recorded which). The receptors stem from a young man who had recovered from COVID-19. The conserved cysteine and the conserved F or W are not part of the CDR3 here. The order of the fields is V gene, J gene, CDR3 protein.

>TRBV20-1|TRBJ1-1
SASAGATMNTEAF
>TRBV6-6|TRBJ1-3
ASSGTGPGNTIY
>TRBV30|TRBJ2-5
ALRQAFQETQY
>TRBV6-4|TRBJ2-3
ASSVGGSGDTQY
>TRBV19|TRBJ1-5
ASSIQGSAANQPQH
>TRBV30|TRBJ2-5
AWSSPGQGVH
>TRBV5-1|TRBJ2-1
ASSLMGVGNEQF
>TRBV14|TRBJ1-6
ASSRSPSGVSNSPLH
>TRBV4-1|TRBJ2-7
ASSSRTGHEQY
>TRBV5-4|TRBJ2-7
ASSLEAGGPREQY
>TRBV6-5|TRBJ1-5
ASRKDRGQGQPQH
>TRBV2|TRBJ1-1
ARTGEGNTEAF
>TRBV11-3|TRBJ2-1
ASSLALAGGPYNEQF
>TRBV19|TRBJ1-2
ASSAVGLDGYT
>TRBV5-3|TRBJ2-3
ARSHGTSGSSDTQY
>TRBV5-5|TRBJ2-7
ASSLARGVYEQY
>TRBV6-5|TRBJ1-3
ASSYALGPEDTIY
>TRBV28|TRBJ1-3
ASSPGGGFGNTIY
>TRBV28|TRBJ1-2
ASSFAGGDYYGYT
>TRBV19|TRBJ2-5
ASSKGLYQETQY
>TRBV10-2|TRBJ2-7
ASSDSYEQY
>TRBV11-3|TRBJ2-1
ASSPDSDEQF
>TRBV19|TRBJ1-3
ASSIYERGNTIY
>TRBV2|TRBJ1-2
ASSSTGGSYGYT
>TRBV7-9|TRBJ1-2
ASSTREGYT
>TRBV18|TRBJ2-7
ASSPTGPPTYEQY
>TRBV7-7|TRBJ1-3
ASSQDRSSGNTIY
>TRBV10-1|TRBJ2-1
ASSPTAGGYEQF
>TRBV29-1|TRBJ1-1
SVVKGLGTEAF
>TRBV10-1|TRBJ2-1
ASSEYTSSYNEQF
>TRBV18|TRBJ2-3
ASSPQTGVDTQY
>TRBV6-5|TRBJ2-6
ASSYRGSGANVLT
>TRBV10-3|TRBJ2-7
AIGGLASNEQY
>TRBV11-2|TRBJ1-4
ASSLRGGGEKLF
>TRBV11-3|TRBJ2-5
ASSFRGSGETQY
>TRBV7-9|TRBJ2-3
ASSPPGLAGGTDTQY
>TRBV7-2|TRBJ2-4
ASSPRESGTKNIQY
>TRBV10-3|TRBJ2-7
AISDPLGSYEQY
>TRBV7-9|TRBJ2-3
ASSLSDNPSTDTQY
>TRBV19|TRBJ2-1
ASSIALLSSGFNEQF
>TRBV11-2|TRBJ2-3
ASSLGRDTQY